The 15 T cell receptor beta chains presented below share a single source sample, sequenced in a study of cytomegalovirus exposure and HLA in healthy donors (dated by TCRdb to 2016 to 2017). Libraries came from the immunoSEQ multiplex PCR assay. The multiplex PCR relied on a mix of 60 forward primers for TCR Vbeta segments and 13 reverse primers for TCR Jbeta segments. TCRdb provides this immuneACCESS table in a form limited to in-frame rearrangements. Some clones are lacking; in checked studies, under half of them reflect an unresolved V gene, and why the rest are absent is not known. The sample table records 140,000 to 150,000 clones; about four fifths of these occur just once. The ten largest clones capture under 5% of the sample. The sequencing sample was made of PBMCs. The receptors derive from a man aged 35 to 55 in good health and CMV-seronegative.

The chain has TRBV28 and TRBJ2-5; a possible D gene is TRBD1 (6 bases). CDR1 is MDHEN and CDR2 is SYDVKM in the germline V gene. Deletions cut 7 bases from V and 2 bases from J, with 14 bases between. The CDR3 is made up of 14 amino acids. The CDR3 DNA reads as TGTGCCAGCACTCGTGGGGGCACTCAAGAGACCCAGTACTTC. Its translation: CASTRGGTQETQYF.

V gene TRBV2 combines with J gene TRBJ2-3; 10 bases fit TRBD1. The CDR3 extends over 15 amino acids. CDR1 and CDR2 (germline): SNHLY, FYNNEI. The V and J ends lost 8 bases and 4 bases, in that order; junction bases with no gene match: 9. CDR3 protein: CASLMDRGSSDTQYF. As DNA, the CDR3 is TGTGCCAGCCTAATGGACAGGGGGTCTTCAGATACGCAGTATTTT. The variable domain in full, completed from reference TRBV2 and TRBJ2-3, reads EPEVTQTPSHQVTQMGQEVILRCVPISNHLYFYWYRQILGQKVEFLVSFYNNEISEKSEIFDDQFSVERPDGSNFTLKIRSTKLEDSAMYFCASLMDRGSSDTQYFGPGTRLTVL.

This clone has more than one count but fewer than ten. The chain combines TRBV5-4 with TRBJ1-2; tentatively, D is TRBD1 (5 bases). The CDR3 contains 14 residues. In germline, CDR1 is SGHNT, CDR2 YYREEE (reference sequence). Trimming shortened V by 2 bases and J by 2 bases, and 10 bases separated the two germline ends. CDR3 coding DNA: TGTGCCAGCAGCTTTGGGGGGGAGAACTATGGCTACACCTTC. This codes for CASSFGGENYGYTF.

Concerning this clone itself: One end of the junction fails to match germline, which may point to a read error. Distinct nucleotide sequences in the sample also encode this CDR3. This chain joins TRBV5-1 and TRBJ2-1; 9 bases are a match to TRBD2. The length of the CDR3 is 16 residues. In germline, CDR1 is SGHRS, CDR2 YFSETQ. CDR3 sequence (DNA): TGCGCCAGTAGCTTCCGGGTAGCGGGGGACCCCAATGAGCAGTTCTTC. Its protein is CASSFRVAGDPNEQFF.

A remark on this clone: Sequence at one end of the junction differs from germline and may be a read error. V is TRBV7-2 and J is TRBJ2-5; a possible D gene is TRBD2 (6 bases). The germline V gene has CDR1 SGHTA and CDR2 FQGNSA. This CDR3 region has 12 residues. CDR3 DNA: TGTGTCAGCAGCTTCGGGGGAGAGACCCAGTACTTC. Translating it yields CVSSFGGETQYF.

The chain has TRBV5-4 and TRBJ2-3, with D possibly matching TRBD1 (5 bases). This CDR3 comprises 13 residues. Germline V gives CDR1 SGHNT, CDR2 YYREEE (reference sequence). Trimming removed 0 bases at V and 5 bases at J, with 7 bases between. The CDR3 DNA is TGTGCCAGCAGCTTGGGACAGCAAGATACGCAGTATTTT. It yields the protein CASSLGQQDTQYF. Filled out from reference TRBV5-4 and TRBJ2-3, the complete variable domain reads ETGVTQSPTHLIKTRGQQVTLRCSSQSGHNTVSWYQQALGQGPQFIFQYYREEENGRGNFPPRFSGLQFPNYSSELNVNALELDDSALYLCASSLGQQDTQYFGPGTRLTVL.

This chain uses TRBV30 with TRBJ2-7; tentative D call: TRBD1 (6 bases). CDR3 size: 17 residues. The V end was cut by 0 bases, the J end by 4 bases, with 22 bases between. Germline-derived CDR1 and CDR2 are GTSNPN and SVGIG (reference sequence). In DNA, the CDR3 is TGTGCCTGGAGTGTAAGGGTGGGGGCAGGAAGACCATACGAGCAGTACTTC. This encodes CAWSVRVGAGRPYEQYF.

The chain has TRBV4-3 and TRBJ2-1; weak D call: TRBD1 (6 bases). There are 16 residues in the CDR3. V dropped 1 base and J dropped 7 bases, with 17 bases sitting between them. Germline CDR1 reads LGHNA; CDR2 reads YSLEER. The CDR3 is CASSQAPVHRENEQFF. CDR3 nucleotides: TGCGCCAGCAGCCAAGCGCCGGTCCACAGGGAGAATGAGCAGTTCTTC.

This chain connects TRBV6-4 to TRBJ2-1, with D unclear. The CDR3 is made up of 14 amino acids. From germline, CDR1 is MRHNA and CDR2 SNTAGT. V was cut by 4 bases and J by 3 bases, with 10 bases left in between. The chain's CDR3 is CASSATSNYNEQFF. The DNA for the CDR3 is TGTGCCAGCAGTGCCACATCCAACTACAATGAGCAGTTCTTC.

The J gene is TRBJ2-1, the V gene TRBV2, with TRBD2 identical over 9 bases. The CDR3 consists of 15 residues. CDR1 is SNHLY and CDR2 is FYNNEI in the germline V gene. Losses at the gene ends were 5 bases for V and 4 bases for J; bases not matched to a gene: 6. Here the CDR3 reads CASSWRAGGYNEQFF. DNA for the CDR3: TGTGCCAGCAGTTGGCGAGCGGGGGGTTACAATGAGCAGTTCTTC.

V is TRBV7-9 and J is TRBJ2-7; 10 nucleotides match TRBD2. The CDR3 has 14 residues. Unmatched junction bases numbered 8, after V lost 8 bases and J lost 4 bases. Germline V gene data show CDR1 as SEHNR and CDR2 as FQNEAQ (reference sequence). CDR3 sequence: CASGVSGGGYEQYF. The CDR3 bases are TGTGCCAGCGGAGTAAGCGGGGGGGGATACGAGCAGTACTTC.

V and J are TRBV11-2 and TRBJ2-7, with a possible D match to TRBD1 (6 bases). Trimming pared 2 bases from V and 0 bases from J, leaving 17 bases between. This CDR3 is built from 17 residues. Germline V gene lookup returns CDR1 SGHAT and CDR2 FQNNGV. The CDR3 protein is CASSLRDEETGSYEQYF. In DNA, the CDR3 is TGTGCCAGCAGCTTAAGGGACGAAGAGACAGGCTCCTACGAGCAGTACTTC.

To note about this clone: The sample has other DNA sequences that encode this CDR3 too. The V gene is TRBV5-6, the J gene TRBJ2-1, with TRBD1 identical over 7 bases. The CDR3 extends over 14 amino acids. Germline V gene data show CDR1 as SGHDT and CDR2 as YYEEEE. V was clipped by 7 bases and J by 4 bases; unmatched bases: 8. This CDR3 reads CASSGTARYNEQFF. The CDR3, as DNA: TGTGCCAGCTCCGGGACAGCTAGATACAATGAGCAGTTCTTC.

This chain links TRBV13 with TRBJ2-7; 8 nucleotides align to TRBD2. Germline CDR1 and CDR2: PRHDT and FYEKMQ (reference sequence). The CDR3 loop spans 13 amino acids. With V trimmed by 5 bases and J by 9 bases, 9 bases remained unmatched. The CDR3 here is CASSPLTSAWQYF. The CDR3 nucleotides read TGTGCCAGCAGCCCCTTGACTAGCGCGTGGCAGTACTTC.

The chain uses TRBV11-2 and TRBJ1-3; no clear D gene. Trimming shortened V by 4 bases and J by 0 bases, and 4 bases separated the two germline ends. There are 13 residues in the CDR3. The germline V gene encodes CDR1 SGHAT and CDR2 FQNNGV. The CDR3 sequence is CASSSSSGNTIYF. In nucleotides, the CDR3 is TGTGCCAGCAGCTCCAGCTCTGGAAACACCATATATTTT.